Included here is one T cell receptor (beta chain) sequence, with context. Its antigen remains unidentified. The sample originates from a study of cytomegalovirus exposure and HLA in healthy donors. Study-level results: Researchers had no immune exposure information except CMV serostatus available. Using a false discovery rate of 0.05, a later analysis showed that 16,951 TCR beta sequences were associated with HLA alleles. A later analysis reportedly identified an Asian-associated ancestry cluster as carrying fewer N-insertions than the roughly 720-donor mean.

Donors were nominally healthy when sampled, though unrecorded immune exposures were likely. 13 Jbeta primers and 60 Vbeta primers were used for the PCR. The table came from immunoSEQ multiplex PCR; TCRdb's copy has only in-frame clones and leaves some out. This sample has 100,000 to 150,000 clones; approximately 81% occur once, and the top ten carry approximately 7.8%. There are 15 residues in the CDR3. The V gene's germline CDR1 is SGHTA and CDR2 FQGNSA. V shed 3 bases and J shed 7 bases, with 15 bases lying between them. The material sequenced was PBMCs. The chain is built from TRBV7-2 and TRBJ2-2; possible D gene TRBD2, 6 bases. This clonotype originated in a male donor in good health and CMV-seronegative. CDR3 sequence reads: CASSLSRELNGELFF. CDR3 DNA: TGTGCCAGCAGCTTGAGCCGGGAGTTGAACGGGGAGCTGTTTTTT.